This T cell receptor beta chain derives from a study of OX40 agonist ivuxolimab in advanced cancers. Study summary: Patients were dosed intravenously with ivuxolimab at 0.01 to 10 mg/kg every 2 weeks. In three patients, partial responses were observed, one with hepatocellular carcinoma and two with cutaneous melanoma.

The assay was immunoSEQ multiplex PCR, and TCRdb's table has in-frame clones only and misses some. Of 45,000 to 50,000 clones listed, more than 80% are singletons. V lost 3 bases, J lost 10 bases, and 10 bases lay in between. The CDR3 consists of 13 residues. CDR1 is MGHRA and CDR2 is YSYEKL in the germline V gene. This TCR came from an adult with an advanced solid tumor such as melanoma, head and neck, liver or kidney cancer. The V gene is TRBV4-1, the J gene TRBJ1-6; D is uncertain. This sample comprised CD4+ or CD8+ T cells sorted from blood, obtained in a trial of the OX40 agonist ivuxolimab. The CDR3: CASSQEVPSPLHF. Written as DNA, the CDR3 is TGCGCCAGCAGCCAGGAAGTACCCTCACCCCTCCACTTT.